This is a list of T cell receptor beta chains from one sample in a study of identical twins. TCRdb redid the calling of the 5' RACE reads with MiXCR, one entry per CDR3 protein. The data show about 920,000 distinct CDR3 sequences, 9% to 15% seen once. The sample was also linked to a second study, of yellow fever vaccine responses in identical twins.

Specimen: PBMCs. The source is a woman between 18 and 29 years old in good health. Both conserved end residues are part of each CDR3. The D gene is left open where the match is weak. Where a row states a size, it is once, few, many or the class of an expanded clone; other rows omit it.

CDR3nt: TGTGCCAGCAGCCCCGTAACCGGGACCAGAATAGACTATGGCTACACCTTC; CDR3aa: CASSPVTGTRIDYGYTF; d_gene: -; len: 17; v_gene: TRBV27; j_gene: TRBJ1-2; abundance: few
CDR3nt: TGCAGTGCTAGAGATTGGGGGACTAGCGGGAGGGGTAATGAGCAGTTCTTC; CDR3aa: CSARDWGTSGRGNEQFF; d_gene: TRBD2; len: 17; v_gene: TRBV20-1; j_gene: TRBJ2-1; abundance: many
CDR3nt: TGTGCCAGCAGCCTGGACCAAAGCTCCTACAATGAGCAGTTCTTC; CDR3aa: CASSLDQSSYNEQFF; d_gene: -; len: 15; v_gene: TRBV7-3; j_gene: TRBJ2-1; abundance: many
CDR3nt: TGTGCCAGCAGCCAGACTAGCGGGAGAACAGATACGCAGTATTTT; CDR3aa: CASSQTSGRTDTQYF; d_gene: TRBD2; len: 15; v_gene: TRBV7-9; j_gene: TRBJ2-3; abundance: many
CDR3nt: TGCAGCGCCCGCCGGGGGGTTTCCCCCACAGATACGCAGTATTTT; CDR3aa: CSARRGVSPTDTQYF; d_gene: TRBD2; len: 15; v_gene: TRBV29-1; j_gene: TRBJ2-3; abundance: -
CDR3nt: TGTGCCAGCATTATGACCTGGGGGTCCTACAATGAGCAGTTCTTC; CDR3aa: CASIMTWGSYNEQFF; d_gene: -; len: 15; v_gene: TRBV12-3/TRBV12-4; j_gene: TRBJ2-1; abundance: few
CDR3nt: TGTGCCACCAGCGGAGGGACACTCAACACTGAAGCTTTCTTT; CDR3aa: CATSGGTLNTEAFF; d_gene: -; len: 14; v_gene: TRBV15; j_gene: TRBJ1-1; abundance: many
CDR3nt: TGTGCCAGTCGGCCGACTGCCGATACGCAGTATTTT; CDR3aa: CASRPTADTQYF; d_gene: -; len: 12; v_gene: TRBV6-5; j_gene: TRBJ2-3; abundance: few
CDR3nt: TGTGCCAGCAGTTTTGGGATCCTCAACCCCTACAATGAGCAGTTCTTC; CDR3aa: CASSFGILNPYNEQFF; d_gene: -; len: 16; v_gene: TRBV27; j_gene: TRBJ2-1; abundance: few
CDR3nt: TGTGCCAGCACCCTCGGGGGCGGGGGTAGCAATCAGCCCCAGCATTTT; CDR3aa: CASTLGGGGSNQPQHF; d_gene: -; len: 16; v_gene: TRBV12-3/TRBV12-4; j_gene: TRBJ1-5; abundance: many
CDR3nt: TGTGCCAGCAGCCCTCACCGGGACAGAGGAAAAGAGACCCAGTACTTC; CDR3aa: CASSPHRDRGKETQYF; d_gene: TRBD1; len: 16; v_gene: TRBV12-3/TRBV12-4; j_gene: TRBJ2-5; abundance: few
CDR3nt: TGTGCCAGCAGTCCCGGGACAGTTAATTCACCCCTCCACTTT; CDR3aa: CASSPGTVNSPLHF; d_gene: TRBD1; len: 14; v_gene: TRBV12-3/TRBV12-4; j_gene: TRBJ1-6; abundance: many
CDR3nt: TGTGCCATCAATCGGGGGCCGGGGGATACGCAGTATTTT; CDR3aa: CAINRGPGDTQYF; d_gene: -; len: 13; v_gene: TRBV10-3; j_gene: TRBJ2-3; abundance: -
CDR3nt: TGTGCCAGCAGCTCTCCGACTAGCGGGAGAGGTACAGATACGCAGTATTTT; CDR3aa: CASSSPTSGRGTDTQYF; d_gene: TRBD2; len: 17; v_gene: TRBV7-9; j_gene: TRBJ2-3; abundance: -
CDR3nt: TGTGCCACCAGATGGGGGGAAGGTGAGCAGTTCTTC; CDR3aa: CATRWGEGEQFF; d_gene: -; len: 12; v_gene: TRBV24-1; j_gene: TRBJ2-1; abundance: -
CDR3nt: TGCGCCAGCAGCCATCGGTCAGGGGGCCCCACCTACGAGCAGTACTTC; CDR3aa: CASSHRSGGPTYEQYF; d_gene: TRBD1; len: 16; v_gene: TRBV4-1; j_gene: TRBJ2-7; abundance: few
CDR3nt: TGTGCCAGCAGTTATCCAGGGTTCACTGAAGCTTTCTTT; CDR3aa: CASSYPGFTEAFF; d_gene: -; len: 13; v_gene: TRBV28; j_gene: TRBJ1-1; abundance: many
CDR3nt: TGTGCCAGCAGGTTACACGCTACAGGAGAGACCCAGTACTTC; CDR3aa: CASRLHATGETQYF; d_gene: -; len: 14; v_gene: TRBV12-3/TRBV12-4; j_gene: TRBJ2-5; abundance: many
CDR3nt: TGTGCCACGGGACTAGCGGGATCTGAGCAGTTCTTC; CDR3aa: CATGLAGSEQFF; d_gene: TRBD2; len: 12; v_gene: TRBV10-3; j_gene: TRBJ2-1; abundance: few
CDR3nt: TGTGCCAGCAGCCTCCAGGGGGCAATCGCCGGGGAGCTGTTTTTT; CDR3aa: CASSLQGAIAGELFF; d_gene: TRBD1; len: 15; v_gene: TRBV25-1; j_gene: TRBJ2-2; abundance: -
CDR3nt: TGTGCCACCAGCAGAGATTTTCCAGGGGGGAATGAGCAGTTCTTC; CDR3aa: CATSRDFPGGNEQFF; d_gene: -; len: 15; v_gene: TRBV15; j_gene: TRBJ2-1; abundance: -
CDR3nt: TGTGCCAGCAGCGGGGAGTGGGAGACCCAGTACTTC; CDR3aa: CASSGEWETQYF; d_gene: -; len: 12; v_gene: TRBV9; j_gene: TRBJ2-5; abundance: many
CDR3nt: TGTGCCAGCAGTTCCCGGGACACTTTAGGAGGTCAGCCCCAGCATTTT; CDR3aa: CASSSRDTLGGQPQHF; d_gene: -; len: 16; v_gene: TRBV27; j_gene: TRBJ1-5; abundance: -
CDR3nt: TGTGCCAGCAGTAAAATAGGCCTGAGCACAGATACGCAGTATTTT; CDR3aa: CASSKIGLSTDTQYF; d_gene: -; len: 15; v_gene: TRBV2; j_gene: TRBJ2-3; abundance: -
CDR3nt: TGTGCCAGCAGCTTAGTGTTCGACAGACAAGAGACCCAGTACTTC; CDR3aa: CASSLVFDRQETQYF; d_gene: -; len: 15; v_gene: TRBV11-2; j_gene: TRBJ2-5; abundance: -
CDR3nt: TGTGCCAGCAGTTCACCCGCCGGGGACAGGGGGCTAAATGAGCAGTTCTTC; CDR3aa: CASSSPAGDRGLNEQFF; d_gene: TRBD1; len: 17; v_gene: TRBV28; j_gene: TRBJ2-1; abundance: many
CDR3nt: TGTGCCACCGGGACAGGCAAGTCGTCCCAGTACTTC; CDR3aa: CATGTGKSSQYF; d_gene: TRBD1; len: 12; v_gene: TRBV19; j_gene: TRBJ2-5; abundance: -
CDR3nt: TGTGCCAGCAATAGTGGCACCGGGGAGCTGTTTTTT; CDR3aa: CASNSGTGELFF; d_gene: -; len: 12; v_gene: TRBV28; j_gene: TRBJ2-2; abundance: -
CDR3nt: TGTGCCATGAGCCGCGGGCTGTTCGGGTACAATGAGCAGTTCTTC; CDR3aa: CAMSRGLFGYNEQFF; d_gene: -; len: 15; v_gene: TRBV4-1; j_gene: TRBJ2-1; abundance: -
CDR3nt: TGTGCCAGCAGTTTGATCGGTTATGCCACGGTTAGGGGGGCCTACTCCTACAATGAGCAGTTCTTC; CDR3aa: CASSLIGYATVRGAYSYNEQFF; d_gene: -; len: 22; v_gene: TRBV27; j_gene: TRBJ2-1; abundance: -
CDR3nt: TGTGCCAGCAGTTACCGGCCCCCTGACAGGGCTCTAGCCAAAAACATTCAGTACTTC; CDR3aa: CASSYRPPDRALAKNIQYF; d_gene: TRBD1; len: 19; v_gene: TRBV6-5; j_gene: TRBJ2-4; abundance: -
CDR3nt: TGCGCCAGCACCCCCGGGAGTTCGGAGACCCAGTACTTC; CDR3aa: CASTPGSSETQYF; d_gene: -; len: 13; v_gene: TRBV5-1; j_gene: TRBJ2-5; abundance: few
CDR3nt: TGTGCCAGCAGCTCAGGGACAGGGGGCGTTTCGGACAAAAACATTCAGTACTTC; CDR3aa: CASSSGTGGVSDKNIQYF; d_gene: TRBD1; len: 18; v_gene: TRBV11-2; j_gene: TRBJ2-4; abundance: -
CDR3nt: TGTGCTAGTGCCCAGGACGGACTTGGGGCGACCCAGTACTTC; CDR3aa: CASAQDGLGATQYF; d_gene: -; len: 14; v_gene: TRBV12-5; j_gene: TRBJ2-5; abundance: -
CDR3nt: TGCGCCAGCAGCCCCGGTGTTACCAGCGGGGAGATAAGGAAGCAGTTCTTC; CDR3aa: CASSPGVTSGEIRKQFF; d_gene: TRBD2; len: 17; v_gene: TRBV5-1; j_gene: TRBJ2-1; abundance: -
CDR3nt: TGTGCCAGCAGTTTCGGGACTAACTCCTACAATGAGCAGTTCTTC; CDR3aa: CASSFGTNSYNEQFF; d_gene: TRBD2; len: 15; v_gene: TRBV12-3/TRBV12-4; j_gene: TRBJ2-1; abundance: -
CDR3nt: TGCAGTGCTCTAGCGAGCTCCTACAATGAGCAGTTCTTC; CDR3aa: CSALASSYNEQFF; d_gene: -; len: 13; v_gene: TRBV20-1; j_gene: TRBJ2-1; abundance: few
CDR3nt: TGTGCCAGCAGCCAAGATCGGGCTAGCGGGAAGGATACGCAGTATTTT; CDR3aa: CASSQDRASGKDTQYF; d_gene: TRBD2; len: 16; v_gene: TRBV14; j_gene: TRBJ2-3; abundance: few
CDR3nt: TGTGCCAGCAGCCGGATCCAGAACACTGAAGCTTTCTTT; CDR3aa: CASSRIQNTEAFF; d_gene: -; len: 13; v_gene: TRBV6-4; j_gene: TRBJ1-1; abundance: many
CDR3nt: TGTGCCAGCAGCTCCCTTTTTAAGGGGGGGGCAGATACGCAGTATTTT; CDR3aa: CASSSLFKGGADTQYF; d_gene: -; len: 16; v_gene: TRBV7-2; j_gene: TRBJ2-3; abundance: -
CDR3nt: TGCGCCAGCAGCTTGGCGGGACTCCACAATGAGCAGTTCTTC; CDR3aa: CASSLAGLHNEQFF; d_gene: -; len: 14; v_gene: TRBV5-1; j_gene: TRBJ2-1; abundance: many
CDR3nt: TGTGCCAGCAGCGAGGGTGGGGGACAAGAGACCCAGTACTTC; CDR3aa: CASSEGGGQETQYF; d_gene: -; len: 14; v_gene: TRBV9; j_gene: TRBJ2-5; abundance: -
CDR3nt: TGTGCCAGCACAAACGGACAGAACACTGAAGCTTTCTTT; CDR3aa: CASTNGQNTEAFF; d_gene: -; len: 13; v_gene: TRBV27; j_gene: TRBJ1-1; abundance: few
CDR3nt: TGTGCCAGCATCCCTAACCTAGCGGGACACACTACCTCCTCCGAGCAGTACTTC; CDR3aa: CASIPNLAGHTTSSEQYF; d_gene: TRBD2; len: 18; v_gene: TRBV7-8; j_gene: TRBJ2-7; abundance: many
CDR3nt: TGTGCCAGCAGTTTATCGGGCGTGTCCGGGGATCCCTTGGATGAGCAGTTCTTC; CDR3aa: CASSLSGVSGDPLDEQFF; d_gene: -; len: 18; v_gene: TRBV27; j_gene: TRBJ2-1; abundance: few
CDR3nt: TGTGCCAGCAGGGCGACAGGGAGCACCTACGAGCAGTACTTC; CDR3aa: CASRATGSTYEQYF; d_gene: TRBD1; len: 14; v_gene: TRBV12-3/TRBV12-4; j_gene: TRBJ2-7; abundance: many
CDR3nt: TGCGCCAGCAGCCTGGACGGGTCCGCGAACACCGGGGAGCTGTTTTTT; CDR3aa: CASSLDGSANTGELFF; d_gene: -; len: 16; v_gene: TRBV5-1; j_gene: TRBJ2-2; abundance: few